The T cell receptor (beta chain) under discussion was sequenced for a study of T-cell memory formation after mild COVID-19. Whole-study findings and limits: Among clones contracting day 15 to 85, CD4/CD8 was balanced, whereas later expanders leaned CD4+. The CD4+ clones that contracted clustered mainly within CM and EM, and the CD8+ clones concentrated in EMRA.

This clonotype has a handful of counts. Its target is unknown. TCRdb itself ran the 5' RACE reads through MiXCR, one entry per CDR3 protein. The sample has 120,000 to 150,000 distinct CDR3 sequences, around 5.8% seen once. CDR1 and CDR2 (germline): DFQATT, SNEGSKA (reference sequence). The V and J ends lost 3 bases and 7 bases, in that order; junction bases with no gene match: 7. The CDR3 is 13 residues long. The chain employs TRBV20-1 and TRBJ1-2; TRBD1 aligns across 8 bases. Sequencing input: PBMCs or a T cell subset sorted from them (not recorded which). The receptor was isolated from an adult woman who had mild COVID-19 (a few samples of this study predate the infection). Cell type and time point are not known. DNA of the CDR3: TGCAGTGCTAGGACAGGGGAGTCCCGTGGCTACACCTTC. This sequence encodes CSARTGESRGYTF.